This TCR beta chain was recovered during a study of regulatory T cells in long-lasting Graves disease. Study overall: The criterion for persistent Graves' disease was over 5 years of antithyroid drugs with positive TSH receptor antibodies. Study results and caveats: Among samples with persistent disease, TRBV28, TRBJ1-2 and TRBJ2-5 were favored.

According to the study, TCR beta libraries were built with iRepertoire HTBI primers and CDR3-region Arm-PCR. TCRdb re-derived calls from the multiplex PCR reads in MiXCR, one entry per CDR3 protein. The table shows around 450,000 distinct CDR3 sequences, with about 22% occurring only once. Time point indicated: persistent/refractory GD, antithyroid drugs over 5 years with positive TRAb. Preparation of the TCR library used RNA extracted from PBMCs. The germline V gene has CDR1 LNHDA and CDR2 SQIVND (reference sequence). The CDR3 has 13 amino acids. V was trimmed by 1 base and J by 6 bases, leaving 4 bases between them. This clonotype has ten or more counts. What it binds is not known.

The source of this sequence is a female donor with Graves disease. This sample comprised peripheral blood mononuclear cells (PBMCs), obtained when the disease was refractory, from a patient treated with antithyroid drugs. V is TRBV19 and J is TRBJ1-6, with no clear D. CDR3 nucleotides: TGTGCCAGTAGTATAGTGGGTAATTCACCCCTCCACTTT. Protein product: CASSIVGNSPLHF.